The 17 T cell receptor beta chains given below trace back to one sample, sequenced in a study of neurological immune-mediated disorders. TCRdb independently ran MiXCR on the 5' RACE reads; one entry per CDR3 protein. The table records fewer than 90,000 distinct CDR3 sequences, roughly 5% of them present only once. Input material: PBMCs. These receptors were collected from a man younger than 35 with multiple sclerosis.

In regard to this clonotype: This could be a read error, since a much larger clone is one nucleotide away. The J gene is TRBJ2-6, the V gene TRBV7-2; D might be TRBD1 (5 bases). The CDR3 has 14 residues. Germline V lookup: CDR1 SGHTA, CDR2 FQGNSA. The CDR3 coding sequence is TGTGCCAGCAGCTCAGATTCTGGGGCCAAAGTCCTGACTTTC. Residues: CASSSDSGAKVLTF.

This clonotype has ten or more counts. V gene TRBV5-6 combines with J gene TRBJ2-7; possibly TRBD1 for D (6 bases). The CDR3 runs to 15 residues. Trimming pared 6 bases from V and 2 bases from J, leaving 18 bases between. Germline loops: CDR1 SGHDT, CDR2 YYEEEE. Here the CDR3 DNA reads TGTGCCAGCACTTCATCCTCAGGGGTTCCCTACGAGCAGTACTTC. Encoded protein: CASTSSSGVPYEQYF. Variable domain in full (rest from reference TRBV5-6 and TRBJ2-7): DAGVTQSPTHLIKTRGQQVTLRCSPKSGHDTVSWYQQALGQGPQFIFQYYEEEERQRGNFPDRFSGHQFPNYSSELNVNALLLGDSALYLCASTSSSGVPYEQYFGPGTRLTVT.

In regard to this clonotype: At one of its ends the junction is not consistent with the germline gene, which may arise from a read error. The chain employs TRBV6-2 or TRBV6-3 and TRBJ1-5; unclear D gene. The V gene's germline CDR1 is MNHEY and CDR2 SVGEGT. CDR3 length: 18 amino acids. CDR3 amino acids: CASSYHAAGRVSNQPQNF. The CDR3, as DNA: TGTGCCAGCAGTTACCACGCGGCAGGTCGGGTTAGCAATCAGCCCCAGAATTTT.

About this clonotype: This could be a read error, since a much larger clone is one nucleotide away. The chain has TRBV28 and TRBJ1-5; the D is unclear. The CDR3 extends over 14 amino acids. Trimming shortened V by 1 base and J by 6 bases, and 10 bases separated the two germline ends. CDR1 is MDHEN and CDR2 is SYDVKM in the germline V gene. The CDR3 nucleotides are TGTGCCAGCAGTTTATTAAAGGGCCTTCAGCCCCAGCATTTT. Its protein product is CASSLLKGLQPQHF.

This clonotype has a count of ten or more. The J gene is TRBJ1-3, the V gene TRBV20-1, with D unclear. Germline lookup yields CDR1 DFQATT and CDR2 SNEGSKA (reference sequence). Trimming shortened V by 4 bases and J by 2 bases, and 9 bases separated the two germline ends. The CDR3 covers 13 residues. The CDR3 region is CSATGLAGNTIYF. Written as DNA, the CDR3 is TGCAGTGCTACTGGGTTGGCTGGAAACACCATATATTTT.

This clonotype has ten or more counts. V gene TRBV12-3 or TRBV12-4 combines with J gene TRBJ1-2, with 8 bases that match TRBD1. The CDR3 loop spans 14 amino acids. Trimming took 3 bases from V and 8 from J; bases not matched to a gene: 8. DNA for the CDR3: TGTGCCAGCAGTTTTGGGTCCCAGGGGGCCGGCTACACCTTC. This translates into CASSFGSQGAGYTF.

This clonotype has just a few counts. The rearrangement joins TRBV20-1 to TRBJ1-1; D gene uncertain. The germline V and J ends were trimmed by 5 bases and 0 bases, with 13 bases remaining between them. The CDR3 runs 14 residues. Germline values: CDR1 DFQATT, CDR2 SNEGSKA (reference sequence). CDR3 amino acids: CSAPLDGMNTEAFF. The CDR3 DNA reads as TGCAGTGCTCCCCTAGACGGAATGAACACTGAAGCTTTCTTT.

This clonotype has a count of ten or more. This chain uses TRBV20-1 with TRBJ1-6; 9 bases fit TRBD1. V lost 0 bases, J lost 8 bases, and 5 bases stayed unmatched. The CDR3 is made up of 15 amino acids. Germline V gives CDR1 DFQATT, CDR2 SNEGSKA (reference sequence). The CDR3 loop reads CSARDGQGLHSPLHF. CDR3 nucleotide sequence: TGCAGTGCTAGAGACGGACAGGGGTTGCATTCACCCCTCCACTTT.

This clonotype was counted only a few times. The junction differs from germline at one of its ends, possibly a read error. The V gene is TRBV5-6, the J gene TRBJ1-5, with D perhaps TRBD1 (6 bases). The CDR3 loop spans 16 amino acids. The V gene's germline CDR1 is SGHDT and CDR2 YYEEEE. The CDR3 coding sequence is TGTGCCAGCAGCTTACGGACAGATCATAGCAATCAGCCCCAGAATTTT. This encodes CASSLRTDHSNQPQNF.

This clonotype was seen at least ten times. The rearrangement uses TRBV14 and TRBJ1-2; the D is unclear. CDR3 size: 13 residues. CDR1 is SGHDN, CDR2 FVKESK, per germline. Trimming left V 1 base short and J 8 bases short, with 11 bases between. CDR3 residues: CASSQGRSEGYTF. CDR3 sequence (DNA): TGTGCCAGCAGCCAAGGACGTAGCGAGGGCTACACCTTC.

This clonotype occurred many times. The gene calls are TRBV7-2 and TRBJ1-3, with a tentative D call TRBD1 (5 bases). V dropped 4 bases and J dropped 4 bases, with 5 bases sitting between them. The CDR3 is made up of 12 amino acids. Germline V gene sequence: CDR1 SGHTA, CDR2 FQGNSA. The CDR3 protein is CASSWGGNTIYF. CDR3 nucleotides: TGTGCCAGCAGCTGGGGCGGAAACACCATATATTTT.

This clonotype was counted at least ten times. The chain recombines TRBV27 with TRBJ2-7, with 10 nucleotides matching TRBD1. The CDR3 is made up of 15 amino acids. In germline, CDR1 is MNHEY, CDR2 SMNVEV (reference sequence). Unmatched junction bases numbered 7, after V lost 4 bases and J lost 4 bases. The CDR3: CASSSTDRGWYEQYF. The CDR3, as DNA: TGTGCCAGCAGTTCCACGGACAGGGGGTGGTACGAGCAGTACTTC.

This clonotype was recorded at least ten times. The V and J genes are TRBV14 and TRBJ2-7; no clear D gene. This CDR3 spans 13 amino acids. Germline V gene data show CDR1 as SGHDN and CDR2 as FVKESK. The germline V and J ends were trimmed by 5 bases and 5 bases, with 13 bases remaining between them. The CDR3, as DNA: TGTGCCAGCAGCATAACCCGGGCCAACGAGCAGTACTTC. Translated, it gives CASSITRANEQYF.

This clonotype was picked up many times. The chain joins TRBV7-8 to TRBJ1-5, with D possibly matching TRBD1 (5 bases). The germline V and J ends were trimmed by 2 bases and 7 bases, with 12 bases remaining between them. In germline, CDR1 is SGHVS, CDR2 FQNEAQ. This CDR3 has 14 amino acids. This chain's CDR3 is CASSLSRAGQPQHF. In nucleotides, the CDR3 is TGTGCCAGCAGCTTAAGCAGGGCTGGCCAGCCCCAGCATTTT.

In its sample, this clonotype was seen many times. The chain joins TRBV19 to TRBJ2-6; D not resolved. CDR1 is LNHDA and CDR2 is SQIVND in the germline V gene (reference sequence). V gave up 6 bases and J gave up 0 bases, with 6 bases separating them. The CDR3 is 14 amino acids. The CDR3 DNA follows: TGTGCCAGTAGCCCCGACTCTGGGGCCAACGTCCTGACTTTC. Protein product: CASSPDSGANVLTF.

Regarding this clonotype: Mismatch with germline at one junction end may stem from a read error. V is TRBV11-2 and J is TRBJ1-5; D is unresolved. CDR1 is SGHAT, CDR2 FQNNGV, per germline. This CDR3 region has 15 residues. The CDR3 DNA is TGTGCCAGCAGCTTAGGGCCAGCTAATAATCAGCCCCAGAATTTT. Encoded protein: CASSLGPANNQPQNF. The whole variable domain, filled in from reference TRBV11-2 and TRBJ1-5, reads EAGVAQSPRYKIIEKRQSVAFWCNPISGHATLYWYQQILGQGPKLLIQFQNNGVVDDSQLPKDRFSAERLKGVDSTLKIQPAKLEDSAVYLCASSLGPANNQPQNFGDGTRLSIL.

This clonotype showed up many times. V usage is TRBV5-1 and J usage is TRBJ1-2, with 7 bases fitting TRBD1. The CDR3 runs to 15 residues. Per germline, CDR1 SGHRS and CDR2 YFSETQ. Germline trimming cut 4 bases from V and 8 bases from J; bases unmatched to any gene: 14. As DNA, the CDR3 is TGCGCCAGCAGCGATGACAGGGAGGGGGTCTGGGGCTACACCTTC. It translates to CASSDDREGVWGYTF. Using reference TRBV5-1 and TRBJ1-2 for the parts outside the CDR3, the full variable domain is KAGVTQTPRYLIKTRGQQVTLSCSPISGHRSVSWYQQTPGQGLQFLFEYFSETQRNKGNFPGRFSGRQFSNSRSEMNVSTLELGDSALYLCASSDDREGVWGYTFGSGTRLTVV.